This T cell receptor (beta chain) was documented in a study of OX40 agonist ivuxolimab in advanced cancers. Germline V gene sequence: CDR1 PRHDT, CDR2 FYEKMQ (reference sequence). This CDR3 is 16 amino acids long. The protocol was immunoSEQ multiplex PCR, while the TCRdb copy is restricted to in-frame clones and leaves out a portion. Of 35,000 to 40,000 clones listed, 88% were seen once; the top ten hold approximately 12%. To note about this clone: Sequence at one end of the junction differs from germline and may be a read error. The sample contains more than one DNA sequence encoding this CDR3.

The chain joins TRBV13 to TRBJ2-7; 10 nucleotides align to TRBD2. The material sequenced was CD4+ or CD8+ T cells sorted from blood, taken in a trial of the OX40 agonist ivuxolimab. The origin of this receptor is an adult with an advanced solid tumor such as melanoma, head and neck, liver or kidney cancer. CDR3 loop: CASSARLAGGPYEQYF. The CDR3 coding sequence is TGTGCCAGCAGCGCCAGACTAGCGGGCGGCCCCTACGAACAGTACTTC. The variable domain in full, completed from reference TRBV13 and TRBJ2-7, reads AAGVIQSPRHLIKEKRETATLKCYPIPRHDTVYWYQQGPGQDPQFLISFYEKMQSDKGSIPDRFSAQQFSDYHSELNMSSLELGDSALYFCASSARLAGGPYEQYFGPGTRLTVT.